This T cell receptor (beta chain) was retrieved from a study of blood T cell repertoires in COVID-19. In the source study's methods: From reference gene primer amplification, estimates of nucleated cell counts were derived. Here immunoSEQ multiplex PCR was the method, and the copy in TCRdb shows in-frame clones only, minus some. V and J calls and clone size are copied from that table; D and trimming were computed from the DNA. The table has 300,000 to 350,000 clones, about 87% seen once; the top ten hold 1.5% to 2%. The germline V gene has CDR1 LNHDA and CDR2 SQIVND (reference sequence). V lost 6 bases to trimming and J lost 0 bases, with 6 bases between them. The CDR3 length is 14 residues.

This chain connects TRBV19 to TRBJ2-6; D unresolved. The TCR was taken from a woman in her thirties with COVID-19, enrolled during active disease. The sequenced sample consisted of peripheral blood. Written as DNA, the CDR3 is TGTGCCAGTAGCGAGCTCTCTGGGGCCAACGTCCTGACTTTC. Its translation: CASSELSGANVLTF.